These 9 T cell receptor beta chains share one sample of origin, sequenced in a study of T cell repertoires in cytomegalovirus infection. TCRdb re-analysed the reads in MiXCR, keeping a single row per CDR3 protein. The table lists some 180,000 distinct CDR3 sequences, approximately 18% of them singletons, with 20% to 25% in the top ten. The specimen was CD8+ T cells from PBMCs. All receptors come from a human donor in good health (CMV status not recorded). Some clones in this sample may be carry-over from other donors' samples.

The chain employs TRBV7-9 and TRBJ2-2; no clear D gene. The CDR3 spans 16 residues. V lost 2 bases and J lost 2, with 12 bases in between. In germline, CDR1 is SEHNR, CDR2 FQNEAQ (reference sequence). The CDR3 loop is CASSLKRARNTGELFF. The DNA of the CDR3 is TGTGCCAGCAGCTTAAAGCGCGCAAGAAACACCGGGGAGCTGTTTTTT.

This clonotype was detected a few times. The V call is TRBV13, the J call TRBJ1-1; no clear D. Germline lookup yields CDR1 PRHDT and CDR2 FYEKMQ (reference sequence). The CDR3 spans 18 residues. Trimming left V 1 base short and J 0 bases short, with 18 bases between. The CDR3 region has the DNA TGTGCCAGCAGCTTAGTCGCGGCAGCCTCTGCAATGAACACTGAAGCTTTCTTT. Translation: CASSLVAAASAMNTEAFF.

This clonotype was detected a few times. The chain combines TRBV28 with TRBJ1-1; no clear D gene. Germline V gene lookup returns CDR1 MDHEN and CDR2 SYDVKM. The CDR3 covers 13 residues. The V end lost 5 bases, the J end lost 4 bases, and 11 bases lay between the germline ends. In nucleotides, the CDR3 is TGTGCCAGCAGTCCCTTAGCCGGCACTGAAGCTTTCTTT. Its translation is CASSPLAGTEAFF.

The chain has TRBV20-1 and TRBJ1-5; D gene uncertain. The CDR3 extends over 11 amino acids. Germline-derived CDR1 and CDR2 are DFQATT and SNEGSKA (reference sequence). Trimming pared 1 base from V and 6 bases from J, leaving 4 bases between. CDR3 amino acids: CSARVGQPQHF. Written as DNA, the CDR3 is TGCAGTGCTAGAGTTGGTCAGCCCCAGCATTTT.

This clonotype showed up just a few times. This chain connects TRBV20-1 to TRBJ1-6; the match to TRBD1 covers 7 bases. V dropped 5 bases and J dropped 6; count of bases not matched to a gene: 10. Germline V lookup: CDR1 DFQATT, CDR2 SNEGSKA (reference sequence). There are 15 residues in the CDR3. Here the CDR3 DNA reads TGCAGTGCTTATCAGGGGGAGCTGGGTAATTCACCCCTCCACTTT. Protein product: CSAYQGELGNSPLHF.

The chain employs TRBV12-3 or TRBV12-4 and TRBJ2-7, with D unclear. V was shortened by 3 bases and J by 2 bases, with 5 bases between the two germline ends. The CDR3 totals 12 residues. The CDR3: CASSFVTYEQYF. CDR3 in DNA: TGTGCCAGCAGTTTCGTCACCTACGAGCAGTACTTC.

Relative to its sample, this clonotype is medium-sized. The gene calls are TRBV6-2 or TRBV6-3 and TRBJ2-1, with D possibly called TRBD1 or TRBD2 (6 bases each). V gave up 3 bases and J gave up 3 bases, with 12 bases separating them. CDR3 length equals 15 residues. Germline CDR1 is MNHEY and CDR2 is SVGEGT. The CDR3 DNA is TGTGCCAGCAGTTATATGGGGGGCGGCTACAATGAGCAGTTCTTC. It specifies CASSYMGGGYNEQFF.

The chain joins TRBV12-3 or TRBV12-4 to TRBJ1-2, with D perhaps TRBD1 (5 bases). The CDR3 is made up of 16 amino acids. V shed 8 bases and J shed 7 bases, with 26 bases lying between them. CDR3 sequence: CASQKTTDPRVVGYTF. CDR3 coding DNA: TGTGCCAGCCAAAAAACCACCGACCCCAGGGTAGTTGGCTACACCTTC.

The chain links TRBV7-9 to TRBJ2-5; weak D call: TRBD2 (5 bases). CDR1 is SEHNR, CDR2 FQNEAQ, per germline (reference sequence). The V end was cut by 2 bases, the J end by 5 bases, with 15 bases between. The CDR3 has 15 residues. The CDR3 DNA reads TGTGCCAGCAGCTTAAGAGGGCAGTTTTCGGAGACCCAGTACTTC. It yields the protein CASSLRGQFSETQYF.